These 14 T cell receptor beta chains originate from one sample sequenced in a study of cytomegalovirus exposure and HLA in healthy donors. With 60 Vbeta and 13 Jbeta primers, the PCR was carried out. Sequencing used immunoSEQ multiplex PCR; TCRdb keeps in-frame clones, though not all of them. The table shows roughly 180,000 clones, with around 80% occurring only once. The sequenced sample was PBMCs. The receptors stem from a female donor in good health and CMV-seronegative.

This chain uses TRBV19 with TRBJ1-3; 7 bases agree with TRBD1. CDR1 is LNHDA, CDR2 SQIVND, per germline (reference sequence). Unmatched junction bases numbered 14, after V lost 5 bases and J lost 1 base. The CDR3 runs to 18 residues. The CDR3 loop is CASSGRGPDPLSGNTIYF. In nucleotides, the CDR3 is TGTGCCAGTAGTGGTAGGGGGCCTGACCCCTTATCTGGAAACACCATATATTTT.

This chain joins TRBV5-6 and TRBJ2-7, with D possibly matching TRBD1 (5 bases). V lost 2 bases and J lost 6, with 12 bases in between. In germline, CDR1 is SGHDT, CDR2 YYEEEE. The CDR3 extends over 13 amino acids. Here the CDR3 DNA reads TGTGCCAGCAGCTTTGCAGGGTCGGGCGAGCAGTACTTC. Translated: CASSFAGSGEQYF.

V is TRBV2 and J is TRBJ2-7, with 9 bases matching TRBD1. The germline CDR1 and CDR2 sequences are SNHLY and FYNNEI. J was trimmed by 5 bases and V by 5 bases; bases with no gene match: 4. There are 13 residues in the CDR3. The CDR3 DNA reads TGTGCCAGCAGTCGACAGGGGGTCAACGAGCAGTACTTC. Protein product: CASSRQGVNEQYF.

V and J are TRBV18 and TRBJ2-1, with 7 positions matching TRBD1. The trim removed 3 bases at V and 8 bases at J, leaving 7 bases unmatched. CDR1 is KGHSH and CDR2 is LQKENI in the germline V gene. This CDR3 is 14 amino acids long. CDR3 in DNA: TGTGCCAGCTCACCTCTAAGGGGGCTGGATGAGCAGTTCTTC. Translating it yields CASSPLRGLDEQFF.

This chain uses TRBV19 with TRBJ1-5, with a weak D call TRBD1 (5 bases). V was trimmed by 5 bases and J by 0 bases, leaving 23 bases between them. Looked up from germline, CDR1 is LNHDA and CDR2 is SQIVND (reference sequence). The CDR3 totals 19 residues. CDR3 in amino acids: CASSHNPGLSLNSNQPQHF. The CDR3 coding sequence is TGTGCCAGTAGTCATAATCCGGGACTGAGTTTGAATAGCAATCAGCCCCAGCATTTT.

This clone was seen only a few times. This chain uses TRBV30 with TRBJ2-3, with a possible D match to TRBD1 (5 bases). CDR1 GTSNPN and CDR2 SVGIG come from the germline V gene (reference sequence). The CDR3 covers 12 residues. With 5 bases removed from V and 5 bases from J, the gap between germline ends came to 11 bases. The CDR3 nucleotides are TGTGCCTGGGGCAGGGTTGTAGATACGCAGTATTTT. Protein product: CAWGRVVDTQYF.

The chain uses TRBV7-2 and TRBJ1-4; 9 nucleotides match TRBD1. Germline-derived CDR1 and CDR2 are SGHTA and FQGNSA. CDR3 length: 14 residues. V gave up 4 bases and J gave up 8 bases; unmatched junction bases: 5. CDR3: CASSSDRGDEKLFF. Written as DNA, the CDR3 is TGTGCCAGCAGCTCCGACAGGGGGGACGAAAAACTGTTTTTT. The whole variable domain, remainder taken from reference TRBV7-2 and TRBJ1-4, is GAGVSQSPSNKVTEKGKDVELRCDPISGHTALYWYRQSLGQGLEFLIYFQGNSAPDKSGLPSDRFSAERTGGSVSTLTIQRTQQEDSAVYLCASSSDRGDEKLFFGSGTQLSVL.

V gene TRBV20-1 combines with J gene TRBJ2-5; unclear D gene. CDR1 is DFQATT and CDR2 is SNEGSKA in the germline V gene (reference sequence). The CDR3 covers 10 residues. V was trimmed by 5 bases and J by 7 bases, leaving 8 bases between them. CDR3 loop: CSARGRTQYF. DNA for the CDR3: TGCAGTGCTCGCGGCAGGACCCAGTACTTC.

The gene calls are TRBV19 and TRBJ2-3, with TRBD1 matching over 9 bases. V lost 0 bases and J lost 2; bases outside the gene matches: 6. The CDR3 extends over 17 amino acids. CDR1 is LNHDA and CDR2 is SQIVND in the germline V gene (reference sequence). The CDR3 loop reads CASSIDGGQGPTDTQYF. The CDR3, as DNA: TGTGCCAGTAGTATAGATGGGGGACAGGGACCCACAGATACGCAGTATTTT.

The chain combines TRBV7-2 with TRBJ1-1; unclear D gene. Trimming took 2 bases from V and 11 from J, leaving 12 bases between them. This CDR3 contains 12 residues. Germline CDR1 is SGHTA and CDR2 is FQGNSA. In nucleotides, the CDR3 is TGTGCCAGCAGCTTACCCCCCGAGTTGGCTTTCTTT. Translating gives CASSLPPELAFF.

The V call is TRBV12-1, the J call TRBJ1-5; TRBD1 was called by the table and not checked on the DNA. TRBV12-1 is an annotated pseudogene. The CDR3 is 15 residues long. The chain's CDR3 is CASSQQGMSNQPQHF. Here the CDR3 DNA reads TGTGCCAGCAGCCAACAGGGGATGAGCAATCAGCCCCAGCATTTT.

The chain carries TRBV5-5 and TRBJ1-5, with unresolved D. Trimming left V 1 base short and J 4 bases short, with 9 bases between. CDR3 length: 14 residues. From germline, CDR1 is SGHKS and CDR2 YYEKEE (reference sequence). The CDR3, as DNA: TGTGCCAGCAGCTTGTGGCAGAAGAATCAGCCCCAGCATTTT. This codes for CASSLWQKNQPQHF.

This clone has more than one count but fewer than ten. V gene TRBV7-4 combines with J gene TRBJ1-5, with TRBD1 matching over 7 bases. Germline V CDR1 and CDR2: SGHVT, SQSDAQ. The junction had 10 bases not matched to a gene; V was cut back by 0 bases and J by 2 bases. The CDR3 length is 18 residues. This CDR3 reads CASSLADRESGGNQPQHF. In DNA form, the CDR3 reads TGTGCCAGCAGCTTAGCCGACAGGGAGTCAGGTGGCAATCAGCCCCAGCATTTT.

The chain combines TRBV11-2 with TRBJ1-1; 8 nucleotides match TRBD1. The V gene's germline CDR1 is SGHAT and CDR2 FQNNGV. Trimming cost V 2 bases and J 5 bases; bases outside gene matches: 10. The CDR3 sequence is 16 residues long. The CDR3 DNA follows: TGTGCCAGCAGCTTAAAGGCCCCAGGGGGCGAAACTGAAGCTTTCTTT. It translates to CASSLKAPGGETEAFF.